The clone carrying this T cell receptor beta chain was picked up many times. This sample is part of a study of T cells in Graves' hyperthyroidism and ophthalmopathy. This CDR3 has 15 residues. V was clipped by 2 bases and J by 0 bases, with 8 bases between them. The germline CDR1 and CDR2 sequences are LGHDT and YNNKEL (reference sequence). Patients aged 18 to 65 had newly diagnosed hyperthyroidism that had lasted under 2 months. Patients were excluded because of uncontrolled infection, other autoimmune disease, pregnancy or lactation. It was RNA transcripts that yielded the amplified TCR beta CDR3 regions. A set of HTBI primers served as the primers for a first-round RT-PCR of the TCR CDR3. One entry per CDR3 protein results from TCRdb running MiXCR on the multiplex PCR reads. The data contain under 350,000 distinct CDR3 sequences, roughly 20% of them seen just once; the ten biggest clones take up 49%.

This rearrangement joins TRBV3-1 to TRBJ2-1; D not resolved. This receptor was taken from a woman between 45 and 60 years old with Graves' hyperthyroidism. Sequenced sample: blood. The chain's CDR3 is CASSQRSRSYNEQFF. CDR3 DNA: TGTGCCAGCAGCCAAAGGAGTCGCTCCTACAATGAGCAGTTCTTC.